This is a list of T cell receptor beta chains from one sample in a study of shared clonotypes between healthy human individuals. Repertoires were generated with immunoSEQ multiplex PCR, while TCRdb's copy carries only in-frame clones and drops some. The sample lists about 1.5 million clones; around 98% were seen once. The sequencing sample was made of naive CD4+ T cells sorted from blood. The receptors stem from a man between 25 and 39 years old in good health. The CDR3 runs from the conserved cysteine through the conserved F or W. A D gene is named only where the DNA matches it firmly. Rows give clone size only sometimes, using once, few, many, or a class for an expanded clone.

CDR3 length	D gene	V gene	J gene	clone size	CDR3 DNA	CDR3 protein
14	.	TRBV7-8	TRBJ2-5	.	TGTGCCAGCACCCCCACGACAGGACAAGAGACCCAGTACTTC	CASTPTTGQETQYF
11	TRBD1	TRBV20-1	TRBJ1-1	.	TGCAGAAAAGTAGGGGGCGCGGGAGCTTTCTTT	CRKVGGAGAFF
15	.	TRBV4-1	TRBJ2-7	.	TGCGCCAGCAGCCAAGTGGGGGCGGGAGTCTACGAGCAGTACTTC	CASSQVGAGVYEQYF
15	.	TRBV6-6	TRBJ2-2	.	TGTGCCAGCAGGCCCTCCACCGATAGGATTGGGGAGCTGTTTTTT	CASRPSTDRIGELFF
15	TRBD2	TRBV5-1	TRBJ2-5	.	TGCGCCAGCACTTTAGCGGGAGGGTCCCAAGAGACCCAGTACTTC	CASTLAGGSQETQYF
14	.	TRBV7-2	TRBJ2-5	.	TGTGCCAGCAGCTTATCCAGGGGAGGGGAGACCCAGTACTTC	CASSLSRGGETQYF
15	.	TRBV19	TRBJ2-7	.	TGTGCCAGTAGTATAGAACGAGGGGGTTTCAACGAGCAGTACTTC	CASSIERGGFNEQYF
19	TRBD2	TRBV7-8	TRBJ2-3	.	TGTGCCAGCAGCCTCAGGGCTAGCGGGAGAGTGTGGGGCACAGATACGCAGTATTTT	CASSLRASGRVWGTDTQYF
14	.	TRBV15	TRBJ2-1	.	TGTGCCACCAGCCCACCGGCAGGGGCGGGGGAGCAGTTCTTC	CATSPPAGAGEQFF
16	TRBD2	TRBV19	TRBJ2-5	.	TGTGCCAGTAGTATGCGAGCGGGAGGGTTAGGAGAGACCCAGTACTTC	CASSMRAGGLGETQYF
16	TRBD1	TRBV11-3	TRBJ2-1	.	TGTGCCAGCAGCTTAGGACAGGGTATTTCGACAGAGGAGCAGTTCTTC	CASSLGQGISTEEQFF
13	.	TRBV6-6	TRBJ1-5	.	TGTGCCAGCAGAGCAGGGAGCAATCAGCCCCAGCATTTT	CASRAGSNQPQHF
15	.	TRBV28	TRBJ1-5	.	TGTGCCAGCAGTTTTGGGTCGGGACGGGGTCAGCCCCAGCATTTT	CASSFGSGRGQPQHF
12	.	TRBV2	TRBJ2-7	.	TGTGCCAGCTATAGAACCTCCTACGAGCAGTACTTC	CASYRTSYEQYF
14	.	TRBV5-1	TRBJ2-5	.	TGCGCCAGCAGCTTGGGTACAGGGTCGGAGACCCAGTACTTC	CASSLGTGSETQYF
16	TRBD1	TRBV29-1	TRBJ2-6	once	TGCAGCGTGGCAGGGACAGCGACCTCTGGGGCCAACGTCCTGACTTTC	CSVAGTATSGANVLTF
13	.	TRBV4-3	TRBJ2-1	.	TGCGCCAGCAGCCAAGAGTCGACGCGTCGGCAGTTCTTC	CASSQESTRRQFF
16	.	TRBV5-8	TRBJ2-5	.	TGTGCCAGCAGCTTCGGGGGACAGAGCCTCCAAGAGACCCAGTACTTC	CASSFGGQSLQETQYF